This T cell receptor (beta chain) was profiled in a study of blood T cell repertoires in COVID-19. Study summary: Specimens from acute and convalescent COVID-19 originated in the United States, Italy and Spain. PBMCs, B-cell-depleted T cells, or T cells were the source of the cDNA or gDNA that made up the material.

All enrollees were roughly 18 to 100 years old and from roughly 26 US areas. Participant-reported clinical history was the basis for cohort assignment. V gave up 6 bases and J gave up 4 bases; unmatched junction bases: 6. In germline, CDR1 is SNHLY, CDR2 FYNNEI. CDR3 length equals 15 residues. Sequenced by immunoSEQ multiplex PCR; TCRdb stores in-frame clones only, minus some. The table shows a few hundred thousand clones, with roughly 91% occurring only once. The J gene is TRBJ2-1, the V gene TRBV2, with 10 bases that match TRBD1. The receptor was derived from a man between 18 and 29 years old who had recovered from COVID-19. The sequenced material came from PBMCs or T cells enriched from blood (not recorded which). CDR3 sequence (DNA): TGTGCCAGCAGAACGGGACAGGGGTTTTACAATGAGCAGTTCTTC. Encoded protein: CASRTGQGFYNEQFF.